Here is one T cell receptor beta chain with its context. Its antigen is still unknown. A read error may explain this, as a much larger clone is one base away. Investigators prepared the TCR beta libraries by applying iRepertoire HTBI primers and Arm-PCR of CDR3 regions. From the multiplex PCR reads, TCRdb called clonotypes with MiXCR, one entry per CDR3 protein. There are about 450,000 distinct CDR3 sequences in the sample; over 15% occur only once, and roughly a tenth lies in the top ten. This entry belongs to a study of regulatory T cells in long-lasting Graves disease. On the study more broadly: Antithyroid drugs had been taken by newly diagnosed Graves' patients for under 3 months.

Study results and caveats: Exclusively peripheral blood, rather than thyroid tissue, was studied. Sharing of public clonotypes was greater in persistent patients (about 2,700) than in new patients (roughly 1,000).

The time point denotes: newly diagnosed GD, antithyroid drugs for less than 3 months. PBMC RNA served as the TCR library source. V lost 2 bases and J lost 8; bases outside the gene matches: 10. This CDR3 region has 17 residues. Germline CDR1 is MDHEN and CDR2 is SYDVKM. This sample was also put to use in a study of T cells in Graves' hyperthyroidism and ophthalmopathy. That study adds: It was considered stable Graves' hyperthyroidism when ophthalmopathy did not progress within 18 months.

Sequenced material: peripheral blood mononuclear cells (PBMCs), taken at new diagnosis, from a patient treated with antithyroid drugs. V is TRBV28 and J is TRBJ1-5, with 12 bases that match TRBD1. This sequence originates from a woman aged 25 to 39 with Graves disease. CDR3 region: CASSLMGGTGGLEPQHF. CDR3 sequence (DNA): TGTGCCAGCAGTTTAATGGGAGGGACAGGGGGCTTGGAGCCCCAGCATTTT.